A single sample is the source of the 20 T cell receptor gamma chains below, sequenced in a study of γδ T cells in repeated Plasmodium falciparum infection. TCRdb made new clone calls on the multiplex PCR reads using CATT. Counted here are roughly 24,000 gamma-chain clones, around 3% occurring once; the ten biggest clones make up approximately 33%. Flow sorting of PBMC yielded separate Vgamma9/Vdelta2+ and Vdelta2-negative gammadelta T cell populations for bulk repertoire analysis. Sequences were obtained from gamma-delta T cells from blood. Receptors originate from a pool of human donors (malaria-infected and uninfected, not separated).

This clone was recorded at least ten times. The protein held in TCRdb is that of a much larger clone and does not match this DNA's translation at residue 10, likely because of a read error; the protein shown is translated from the DNA. The V gene was identified as TRGV3, while no J gene was called. This CDR3 region has 12 residues. Germline assignment: CDR1 VTNTFY and CDR2 YDVSTARD (reference sequence). The CDR3 sequence: CATWDTYYKELF. The CDR3 DNA sequence: TGTGCCACCTGGGACACCTATTATAAGGAACTCTTT.

In its sample, this clone was seen many times. This likely came from a read error, as a far larger clone is one base away. Other DNA sequences in this specimen translate into the identical CDR3. The chain employs TRGV4 and TRGJ1 or TRGJ2. The J gene was not available in TCRdb and was assigned here by matching the DNA to germline segments. Germline-derived CDR1 and CDR2 are EGSTGY and YDSYTSSV. Trimming removed 3 bases from V and 7 bases from J; junction bases left unmatched: 9. The CDR3 covers 13 residues. The CDR3 reads CATWDNPIYKKLF. As DNA, the CDR3 is TGTGCCACCTGGGATAACCCCATCTATAAGAAACTCTTT.

For this clone: TCRdb attributes to this sequence the protein of a much larger clone, which differs from the DNA translation at residue 8; a read error is likely, and the protein displayed is translated from the DNA. The rearrangement uses TRGV9 and TRGJP1. TCRdb carries no J gene annotation; the J gene was assigned here by matching the DNA with germline. This CDR3 contains 17 residues. V was pared by 1 base and J by 5 bases, with 13 bases of the junction left unmatched. The germline V gene encodes CDR1 GITISATS and CDR2 ISYDGTV (reference sequence). The CDR3, as DNA: TGTGCCTTGTGGGAGGTCTTTTTCCAAAGGACTGGTTGGTTCAAGATATTT. Translated: CALWEVFFQRTGWFKIF.

This clone was counted at least ten times. The protein TCRdb gives is from a much larger clone and does not agree with this DNA's translation at residue 4, likely a read error; the protein shown here comes from the DNA. This sequence joins TRGV3 and TRGJ1 or TRGJ2. TCRdb is silent on the J gene; assignment here came from matching the DNA to germline. Germline CDR1 VTNTFY, CDR2 YDVSTARD (reference sequence). The CDR3 extends over 12 amino acids. The CDR3 here is CATRDRLYKKLF. The CDR3 DNA is TGTGCCACCCGGGACAGGCTATATAAGAAACTCTTT.

This clone was seen at least ten times. This chain connects TRGV3 to TRGJ1 or TRGJ2. V lost 2 bases and J lost 3; bases outside the gene matches: 4. Germline V lookup: CDR1 VTNTFY, CDR2 YDVSTARD (reference sequence). The CDR3 sequence is 13 residues long. The CDR3, as DNA: TGTGCCACCTGGGACATGTTTTATTATAAGAAACTCTTT. Translated, it gives CATWDMFYYKKLF.

This clone was counted a few times. TCRdb shows a much larger clone's protein in place of this DNA's translation, and the two differ at residue 5, likely through a read error; the protein shown is translated from the DNA. The CDR3 sequence: CALWGFSDWIKTF. In DNA, the CDR3 is TGTGCCTTGTGGGGATTTAGTGATTGGATCAAGACGTTT. The chain joins TRGV9 to TRGJP2. The J gene is absent in TCRdb and was assigned here via DNA matching to germline. V dropped 5 bases and J dropped 4; count of bases not matched to a gene: 4. CDR1 is GITISATS, CDR2 ISYDGTV, per germline (reference sequence). The CDR3 has 13 residues.

This clone has more than one count but fewer than ten. The mismatch at residue 12 between this DNA's translation and the TCRdb protein of a much larger clone likely reflects a read error; the protein shown is translated from the DNA. No J gene was named, though the V gene is TRGV5. The germline gives CDR1 VINAFY, CDR2 YDVSNSKD. The CDR3 has 14 residues. The DNA of the CDR3 is TGTGCCACCTGGGACTCCTGTAAGCGGTATAAGGAACTCTTT. Translation gives CATWDSCKRYKELF.

This clone was seen a few times. TCRdb's protein, taken from a much larger clone, differs from this DNA's translation at residue 4, likely owing to a read error; the protein displayed comes from the DNA. The genes are TRGV3 and TRGJ1 or TRGJ2. The J gene, missing from TCRdb, was assigned here through DNA to germline matching. Germline lookup yields CDR1 VTNTFY and CDR2 YDVSTARD (reference sequence). The CDR3 has 14 amino acids. The CDR3 region is CATRDITGWYKKLF. DNA for the CDR3: TGTGCCACCCGGGACATCACGGGATGGTATAAGAAACTCTTT.

This clone was counted at least ten times. The chain recombines TRGV9 with TRGJ1 or TRGJ2. The CDR3 runs to 14 residues. Germline CDR1 and CDR2: GITISATS and ISYDGTV (reference sequence). After removal of 2 bases from V and 2 bases from J, the junction contained 6 bases not matched to a gene. This CDR3 reads CALWEANHYYKKLF. In DNA form, the CDR3 reads TGTGCCTTGTGGGAGGCAAACCATTATTATAAGAAACTCTTT.

This clone has a handful of counts. With only one base between it and a far larger clone, this is likely a read error. This sample includes further DNA sequences coding for the same CDR3. The genes are TRGV9 and TRGJ1 or TRGJ2. TCRdb supplies no J gene; here it was assigned by aligning the nucleotide sequence to germline. This CDR3 is 14 amino acids long. The germline CDR1 and CDR2 sequences are GITISATS and ISYDGTV (reference sequence). CDR3 amino acids: CALWEVVDYYKKLF. The CDR3 nucleotides are TGTGCCCTGTGGGAGGTAGTGGATTATTATAAGAAACTCTTT.

This clone has a count of ten or more. The V call is TRGV8, the J call TRGJP1. As TCRdb names no J gene, one was assigned here on the basis of a DNA match to germline. Trimming cost V 6 bases and J 9 bases; bases outside gene matches: 10. The CDR3 extends over 13 amino acids. Germline V gives CDR1 VENAVY, CDR2 YDSYNSRV. The CDR3 loop reads CATWTQKSWFKIF. The CDR3, as DNA: TGTGCCACCTGGACCCAAAAAAGTTGGTTCAAGATATTT.

The sample holds many counts of this clone. At residue 7, the DNA translation does not agree with TCRdb's protein; the protein displayed here is the one encoded by the DNA. V is TRGV5 and J is TRGJ1 or TRGJ2. J was trimmed by 5 bases and V by 0 bases; bases with no gene match: 4. The CDR3 extends over 13 amino acids. Germline values: CDR1 VINAFY, CDR2 YDVSNSKD. CDR3 loop: CATWDRQHYKKLF. In nucleotides, the CDR3 is TGTGCCACCTGGGACAGGCAACATTATAAGAAACTCTTT.

This clone has just a few counts. This DNA's translation differs at residue 11 from TCRdb's protein, which comes from a much larger clone; a read error is likely, and the protein shown is translated from the DNA. This rearrangement joins TRGV9 to TRGJP. Here the J gene was assigned by germline matching of the DNA, as TCRdb has none. The germline V gene encodes CDR1 GITISATS and CDR2 ISYDGTV (reference sequence). The CDR3 runs 14 residues. DNA of the CDR3: TGTGCCTTGTGGGAGGTGTTGGGCAAAAAAACCAAGGTATTT. As protein: CALWEVLGKKTKVF.

This clone was recorded a few times. Given a far larger clone just one base away, this is likely a sequencing read error. This sample includes further DNA sequences coding for the same CDR3. The J gene was not called, though the V gene is TRGV3. The CDR3 is made up of 13 amino acids. Germline V CDR1 and CDR2: VTNTFY, YDVSTARD (reference sequence). The CDR3 sequence is CATWDRPMIRKLF. CDR3 DNA: TGTGCCACCTGGGACAGGCCGATGATAAGAAAGCTCTTT.

This clone was observed many times. TCRdb lists the protein of a much larger clone for this DNA, which differs at residue 11, so this is likely a read error; the protein given here is translated from the DNA itself. V gene assignment gives TRGV9, but the J gene was left uncalled. The germline CDR1 and CDR2 sequences are GITISATS and ISYDGTV (reference sequence). The CDR3 length is 13 residues. The CDR3 nucleotides read TGTGCCTTGTGGGAGCCTATCGGGAATAAGAGACTCTTT. Encoded protein: CALWEPIGNKRLF.

This clone was seen at least ten times. This specimen includes other DNA sequences encoding the same CDR3. The V and J genes are TRGV9 and TRGJP. Germline trimming cut 2 bases from V and 4 bases from J; bases unmatched to any gene: 5. The CDR3 has 17 residues. CDR1 GITISATS and CDR2 ISYDGTV come from the germline V gene (reference sequence). The CDR3 loop is CALWEANQELGKKIKVF. The CDR3 coding sequence is TGTGCCTTGTGGGAGGCAAATCAAGAGTTGGGCAAAAAAATCAAGGTATTT.

This clone was detected only a few times. TCRdb assigns this DNA the protein of a much larger clone, which departs from its translation at residue 7; this likely reflects a read error, and the protein shown comes from translating the DNA. The V call is TRGV4, the J call TRGJP2. The J gene is not listed in TCRdb, so it was assigned here from a DNA match to germline. The CDR3 has 14 residues. Germline V gene lookup returns CDR1 EGSTGY and CDR2 YDSYTSSV. V shed 6 bases and J 4 bases; nucleotides not matched to a gene: 8. The DNA for the CDR3 is TGTGCCACCTGGCAAAAGAATAGTGATTGGATCAAGACGTTT. Protein sequence: CATWQKNSDWIKTF.

This clone appeared many times. The likely explanation is a read error, given a far larger clone one base away. This CDR3 is also generated by other DNA sequences in the sample. In nucleotides, the CDR3 is TGTGCCCTGTGGGAGGTGGGACATTATTATAAGAAACTCTTT. This codes for CALWEVGHYYKKLF. This chain links TRGV9 with TRGJ1 or TRGJ2. Per the germline V gene, CDR1 is GITISATS and CDR2 is ISYDGTV (reference sequence). The CDR3 is 14 amino acids.

With respect to this clone: TCRdb attributes to this sequence the protein of a much larger clone, which differs from the DNA translation at residue 11; a read error is likely, and the protein displayed is translated from the DNA. The sample contains more than one DNA sequence encoding this CDR3. The V gene call reads TRGV9; no J gene was called. The CDR3 extends over 13 amino acids. Germline CDR1 reads GITISATS; CDR2 reads ISYDGTV (reference sequence). The CDR3 sequence: CALWEARYYKELF. Written as DNA, the CDR3 is TGTGCCTTGTGGGAGGCGAGGTATTATAAGGAACTCTTT.

This clone was counted many times. The J gene is TRGJ1 or TRGJ2, the V gene TRGV5. The J gene, not given by TCRdb, was assigned here from a germline match of the nucleotide sequence. CDR1 is VINAFY and CDR2 is YDVSNSKD in the germline V gene. This CDR3 comprises 15 residues. The trim removed 0 bases at V and 7 bases at J, leaving 12 bases unmatched. In DNA form, the CDR3 reads TGTGCCACCTGGGACAGGCTGTTGGAAGGCTATAAGAAACTCTTT. This translates into CATWDRLLEGYKKLF.